The 13 T cell receptor beta chains below come from one sample, sequenced in a study of CD8+ T cells in alopecia areata. Treatment in this sample: oral pan-JAK inhibitor, 5-10 mg twice daily. RNA extraction was followed by reverse transcription into cDNA, which acted as the sequencing template. The method was immunoSEQ multiplex PCR; TCRdb's version includes in-frame clones alone and lacks a portion of them. The sample lists 200,000 to 250,000 clones, about three fifths occurring once. Specimen: CD4+ T cells sorted from blood, collected at week 4, from a patient treated with tofacitinib. These receptors were obtained from a human donor with alopecia areata.

In this sample, this clone turned up a few times. The genes are TRBV11-2 and TRBJ2-2, with 8 bases that match TRBD1. Germline V lookup: CDR1 SGHAT, CDR2 FQNNGV. CDR3 length: 14 amino acids. The V and J ends lost 3 bases and 7 bases, in that order; junction bases with no gene match: 4. The CDR3 sequence is CASSLATGDGELFF. CDR3 sequence (DNA): TGTGCCAGCAGCTTGGCGACAGGGGACGGGGAGCTGTTTTTT.

This chain joins TRBV14 and TRBJ2-3; a weak D match, TRBD1 (5 bases). The CDR3 is 11 amino acids. The V end lost 5 bases, the J end lost 6 bases, and 6 bases lay between the germline ends. From germline, CDR1 is SGHDN and CDR2 FVKESK. The CDR3 loop is CASSSGDTQYF. Here the CDR3 DNA reads TGTGCCAGCAGCTCAGGGGATACGCAGTATTTT.

This clone was seen a handful of times. The V gene is TRBV12-5, the J gene TRBJ2-5, with D perhaps TRBD1 or TRBD2 (5 bases each). The V end lost 0 bases, the J end lost 13 bases, and 18 bases lay between the germline ends. This CDR3 contains 14 residues. Germline CDR1 LGHNT, CDR2 FRNRAP. CDR3 sequence reads: CASGLVPPGATLYF. In DNA form, the CDR3 reads TGTGCTAGTGGTTTGGTACCACCCGGGGCGACTTTGTACTTC.

On this clone itself: Other DNA variants within this sample encode the same CDR3. This chain joins TRBV20-1 and TRBJ2-7, with 7 bases identical to TRBD2. Germline loops: CDR1 DFQATT, CDR2 SNEGSKA (reference sequence). The CDR3 has 11 amino acids. V gave up 6 bases and J gave up 4 bases; unmatched junction bases: 3. The CDR3 is CSAVGGYEQYF. CDR3 DNA: TGCAGTGCCGTCGGGGGGTACGAGCAGTACTTC.

The J gene is TRBJ1-1, the V gene TRBV5-1; D call uncertain. There are 15 residues in the CDR3. Germline V gene lookup returns CDR1 SGHRS and CDR2 YFSETQ. Between the trimmed V and J ends, which lost 0 bases and 1 base, there was a span of 10 bases. The chain's CDR3 is CASSLDGRSNTEAFF. DNA for the CDR3: TGCGCCAGCAGCTTGGACGGCAGATCGAACACTGAAGCTTTCTTT.

The genes are TRBV6-1 and TRBJ1-1; TRBD1 might be the D (5 bases). Germline CDR1 reads MNHNS; CDR2 reads SASEGT. V was cut by 6 bases and J by 3 bases, with 8 bases left in between. This CDR3 has 12 amino acids. CDR3 sequence reads: CASSEGYTEAFF. The CDR3 DNA reads as TGTGCCAGCAGCGAGGGGTACACTGAAGCTTTCTTT.

CDR3 protein: CASSQVGNYGYTF. CDR3 DNA: TGCGCCAGCAGCCAAGTTGGCAACTATGGCTACACCTTC. The chain is built from TRBV4-3 and TRBJ1-2, with no clear D. This CDR3 comprises 13 residues. V lost 1 base to trimming and J lost 2 bases, with 5 bases between them. Per germline, CDR1 LGHNA and CDR2 YSLEER.

The rearrangement joins TRBV14 to TRBJ1-1; 9 bases fit TRBD1. V shed 10 bases, J shed 5 bases, and the junction held 5 bases outside the gene matches. CDR3 size: 12 residues. The germline gives CDR1 SGHDN, CDR2 FVKESK. The CDR3 protein is CATGQGSTEAFF. As DNA, the CDR3 is TGTGCCACCGGACAGGGGAGTACTGAAGCTTTCTTT.

The J gene is TRBJ1-2, the V gene TRBV20-1; TRBD1 might be the D (5 bases). This CDR3 region has 11 residues. V lost 7 bases, J lost 8 bases, and 14 bases lay in between. Germline lookup yields CDR1 DFQATT and CDR2 SNEGSKA (reference sequence). CDR3 region: CSDGGLHGYTF. For the CDR3, the DNA is TGCAGTGACGGGGGACTACACGGCTACACCTTC.

The V gene is TRBV30, the J gene TRBJ1-1; TRBD1 matches at 8 bases. Germline V CDR1 and CDR2: GTSNPN, SVGIG (reference sequence). This CDR3 region has 13 residues. The J segment lost 6 bases and the V segment lost 2 bases, leaving 5 bases of the junction unmatched. CDR3 loop: CAWSRQGAAEAFF. The CDR3 DNA follows: TGTGCCTGGAGTCGGCAGGGGGCGGCTGAAGCTTTCTTT.

In this sample, this clone turned up a few times. The gene calls are TRBV7-6 and TRBJ2-5, with D maybe TRBD2 (7 bases). The V end was cut by 1 base, the J end by 3 bases, with 12 bases between. Germline CDR1 SGHVS, CDR2 FNYEAQ. The CDR3 is 15 amino acids. CDR3 sequence reads: CASSLVRGAKETQYF. The CDR3 DNA reads TGTGCCAGCAGCTTAGTCCGGGGGGCCAAAGAGACCCAGTACTTC. Supplemented by reference TRBV7-6 and TRBJ2-5, the full variable domain reads GAGVSQSPRYKVTKRGQDVALRCDPISGHVSLYWYRQALGQGPEFLTYFNYEAQQDKSGLPNDRFSAERPEGSISTLTIQRTEQRDSAMYRCASSLVRGAKETQYFGPGTRLLVL.

This clone was seen a few times. V usage is TRBV19 and J usage is TRBJ1-6; D is perhaps TRBD1 (5 bases). Trimming stripped 8 bases from V and 7 bases from J, with 15 bases between. The CDR3 extends over 14 amino acids. CDR1 is LNHDA, CDR2 SQIVND, per germline (reference sequence). The CDR3 nucleotides read TGTGCCAGTTCGACAGAAATTTGGAATTCACCCCTCCACTTT. It codes for CASSTEIWNSPLHF. Filled out from reference TRBV19 and TRBJ1-6, the complete variable domain reads DGGITQSPKYLFRKEGQNVTLSCEQNLNHDAMYWYRQDPGQGLRLIYYSQIVNDFQKGDIAEGYSVSREKKESFPLTVTSAQKNPTAFYLCASSTEIWNSPLHFGNGTRLTVT.

The chain combines TRBV15 with TRBJ1-4; D remains ambiguous. This CDR3 contains 16 residues. Germline V gives CDR1 LNHNV, CDR2 YYDKDF (reference sequence). Trimming pared 4 bases from V and 4 bases from J, leaving 16 bases between. CDR3: CATSTGILSGNEKLFF. As DNA, the CDR3 is TGTGCCACCAGCACGGGAATATTATCGGGTAATGAAAAACTGTTTTTT.